The 30 T cell receptor beta chains below all came from one sample that was sequenced in a study of T cells in Graves' hyperthyroidism and ophthalmopathy. Researchers amplified the TCR beta CDR3 regions from RNA transcripts. The TCR CDR3 was amplified in a first-round RT-PCR using the HTBI primer set. TCRdb reprocessed the multiplex PCR reads via MiXCR and lists one record per CDR3 protein. Counted here are 500,000 to 600,000 distinct CDR3 sequences, 46% occurring once; the ten biggest clones make up more than 7.5%. Sequencing was carried out using peripheral blood or thyroid tissue (not recorded which). These receptor sequences come from a woman younger than 35 with Graves' hyperthyroidism.

This clonotype was recorded many times. This sequence joins TRBV29-1 and TRBJ1-1; D is possibly TRBD1 (6 bases). The CDR3 runs 12 residues. Trimming left V 4 bases short and J 8 bases short, with 14 bases between. The germline gives CDR1 SQVTM, CDR2 ANQGSEA. CDR3 sequence reads: CSVGDRHDEAFF. The CDR3 nucleotides are TGCAGCGTTGGAGACAGGCACGACGAAGCTTTCTTT. Drawing the rest from reference TRBV29-1 and TRBJ1-1, the complete variable domain is SAVISQKPSRDICQRGTSLTIQCQVDSQVTMMFWYRQQPGQSLTLIATANQGSEATYESGFVIDKFPISRPNLTFSTLTVSNMSPEDSSIYLCSVGDRHDEAFFGQGTRLTVV.

This clonotype was detected ten times or more. The chain recombines TRBV14 with TRBJ2-7, with D unclear. Germline CDR1 and CDR2: SGHDN and FVKESK. V lost 4 bases, J lost 2 bases, and 9 bases lay in between. The CDR3 spans 13 residues. The CDR3 DNA sequence: TGTGCCAGCAGCCGCGGACCTACCTACGAGCAGTACTTC. This gives the protein CASSRGPTYEQYF.

V gene TRBV7-4 combines with J gene TRBJ2-7; 7 nucleotides align to TRBD2. Losses at the gene ends were 8 bases for V and 0 bases for J; bases not matched to a gene: 7. Looked up from germline, CDR1 is SGHVT and CDR2 is SQSDAQ. This CDR3 is built from 14 residues. CDR3 residues: CASGQAGISYEQYF. In DNA form, the CDR3 reads TGTGCCAGCGGCCAAGCGGGGATCTCCTACGAGCAGTACTTC.

This sequence joins TRBV12-5 and TRBJ1-5; tentatively, D is TRBD1 (6 bases). Germline values: CDR1 LGHNT, CDR2 FRNRAP. Deletions cut 7 bases from V and 3 bases from J, with 13 bases between. This CDR3 spans 14 amino acids. Here the CDR3 reads CASDSDRNNQPQHF. In DNA, the CDR3 is TGTGCTAGTGACTCGGACAGAAACAATCAGCCCCAGCATTTT.

This clonotype occurred many times. The chain employs TRBV5-1 and TRBJ2-7; 10 bases are shared with TRBD1. CDR1 and CDR2 (germline): SGHRS, YFSETQ. The ends lost 4 bases at V and 6 bases at J; junction bases unmatched: 10. The CDR3 consists of 15 residues. The CDR3 bases are TGCGCCAGCAGCCAGAACGGACAGGGGGGTGGCGAGCAGTACTTC. Translated: CASSQNGQGGGEQYF. The full variable domain, in which reference TRBV5-1 and TRBJ2-7 provide the parts outside the CDR3, is KAGVTQTPRYLIKTRGQQVTLSCSPISGHRSVSWYQQTPGQGLQFLFEYFSETQRNKGNFPGRFSGRQFSNSRSEMNVSTLELGDSALYLCASSQNGQGGGEQYFGPGTRLTVT.

The chain links TRBV29-1 to TRBJ2-5, with D possibly being TRBD1 (5 bases). Germline V gene lookup returns CDR1 SQVTM and CDR2 ANQGSEA. The CDR3 spans 13 residues. Trimming removed 8 bases from V and 4 bases from J, with 17 bases in between. In nucleotides, the CDR3 is TGCAGCATCCTGACTGGGGCGTCAGAGACCCAGTACTTC. This translates into CSILTGASETQYF.

The genes are TRBV7-6 and TRBJ1-5, with no clear D. From germline, CDR1 is SGHVS and CDR2 FNYEAQ. The CDR3 is 14 amino acids. The CDR3, as DNA: TGTGCTAGAGATCCCGGGTATAGCAATCAGCCCCAGCATTTT. Translating gives CARDPGYSNQPQHF.

The chain carries TRBV6-1 and TRBJ2-7; TRBD1 agrees at 7 bases. The DNA end is more similar to TRBJ2-1, so the J call may be wrong. The CDR3 contains 11 residues. Germline V lookup: CDR1 MNHNS, CDR2 SASEGT. The CDR3 region has the DNA TGTGCCAGCAGCGGACAGGCAAAGCAGTTCTTC. Amino acids: CASSGQAKQFF.

The V and J genes are TRBV29-1 and TRBJ2-3, with D possibly being TRBD2 (5 bases). The V gene's germline CDR1 is SQVTM and CDR2 ANQGSEA. The length of the CDR3 is 12 residues. The V and J ends lost 4 bases and 6 bases respectively, with 11 bases between them. Here the CDR3 reads CSVGLASDTQYF. The CDR3 DNA follows: TGCAGCGTTGGGTTAGCGTCGGATACGCAGTATTTT.

J is TRBJ2-1 and V is TRBV19; D call uncertain. V lost 5 bases, J lost 0 bases, and 14 bases lay in between. This CDR3 comprises 16 residues. CDR1 and CDR2 from the germline V gene are LNHDA and SQIVND (reference sequence). CDR3 coding DNA: TGTGCCAGTAGTCCTCACGTTGGATTCTCCTACAATGAGCAGTTCTTC. Its translation: CASSPHVGFSYNEQFF.

This clonotype appeared a few times. The chain couples TRBV7-8 to TRBJ1-3, with no clear D. The CDR3 extends over 14 amino acids. Trimming left V 6 bases short and J 0 bases short, with 9 bases between. Germline CDR1 is SGHVS and CDR2 is FQNEAQ. The CDR3 DNA sequence: TGTGCCAGCAGTTCGACATTCTCTGGAAACACCATATATTTT. Protein product: CASSSTFSGNTIYF.

This clonotype was observed many times. The rearrangement joins TRBV5-1 to TRBJ2-7; perhaps TRBD2 as D (6 bases). This CDR3 region has 17 residues. The V gene's germline CDR1 is SGHRS and CDR2 YFSETQ. The V end lost 4 bases, the J end lost 3 bases, and 23 bases lay between the germline ends. CDR3 nucleotides: TGCGCCAGCAGCCCCCTCGGGAGTAGCGGAGACTACTACGAGCAGTACTTC. It codes for CASSPLGSSGDYYEQYF.

J is TRBJ1-2 and V is TRBV29-1; D is undetermined. The CDR3 runs to 11 residues. Germline loops: CDR1 SQVTM, CDR2 ANQGSEA. CDR3 nucleotide sequence: TGCAGTTTAGGGCCCGTTGGTGGCTACACCTTC. This encodes CSLGPVGGYTF.

The table lists this clonotype with many counts. The chain uses TRBV20-1 and TRBJ1-4; TRBD1 agrees at 7 bases. Per germline, CDR1 DFQATT and CDR2 SNEGSKA (reference sequence). This CDR3 region has 14 residues. Unmatched junction bases numbered 11, after V lost 5 bases and J lost 8 bases. The chain's CDR3 is CSAGPTGPGEKLFF. The CDR3 nucleotides read TGCAGTGCTGGGCCGACAGGGCCAGGCGAAAAACTGTTTTTT.

The CDR3 DNA sequence: TGCAGCGTTGCGGGACAGGGAGCTAACTATGGCTACACCTTC. Protein sequence: CSVAGQGANYGYTF. The J gene is TRBJ1-2, the V gene TRBV29-1; 9 positions agree with TRBD1. V shed 4 bases, J shed 0 bases, and the junction held 3 bases outside the gene matches. CDR3 length equals 14 residues. Germline lookup yields CDR1 SQVTM and CDR2 ANQGSEA.

The V call is TRBV7-2, the J call TRBJ1-1; D not resolved. Trimming pared 5 bases from V and 3 bases from J, leaving 19 bases between. Germline V gene data show CDR1 as SGHTA and CDR2 as FQGNSA. CDR3 length equals 16 residues. CDR3 bases: TGTGCCAGCAGCCCGAGGACGGACGTCTATGACACTGAAGCTTTCTTT. Translation gives CASSPRTDVYDTEAFF.

This clonotype was observed at least ten times. The chain employs TRBV7-3 and TRBJ1-3, with D hard to call. The germline gives CDR1 SGHTA, CDR2 FQGTGA. The CDR3 is 14 residues long. The V and J ends lost 4 bases and 1 base respectively, with 8 bases between them. The chain's CDR3 is CASSSLGSGNTIYF. CDR3 DNA sequence: TGTGCCAGCAGCTCGCTTGGGTCTGGAAACACCATATATTTT.

The chain joins TRBV29-1 to TRBJ1-1, with 7 bases identical to TRBD1. V lost 4 bases, J lost 3 bases, and 2 bases stayed unmatched. Germline V gives CDR1 SQVTM, CDR2 ANQGSEA. This CDR3 is built from 12 residues. Here the CDR3 DNA reads TGCAGCGTTGGGACAGGCCACACTGAAGCTTTCTTT. Translation: CSVGTGHTEAFF.

Ten or more counts support this clonotype. The rearrangement joins TRBV6-2 or TRBV6-3 to TRBJ2-2, with D uncertain. Per the germline V gene, CDR1 is MNHEY and CDR2 is SVGEGT. The CDR3 extends over 11 amino acids. Trimming cost V 6 bases and J 6 bases, with 5 bases left between them. In nucleotides, the CDR3 is TGTGCCAGCAGATTTGCCGGGGAGCTGTTTTTT. As protein: CASRFAGELFF.

The chain uses TRBV10-3 and TRBJ2-7; 8 positions match TRBD1. V dropped 2 bases and J dropped 6; count of bases not matched to a gene: 6. Per the germline V gene, CDR1 is ENHRY and CDR2 is SYGVKD. The CDR3 runs to 14 residues. The CDR3 DNA follows: TGTGCCATCAGTGAGAGCGGACAGGGCTCCGAGCAGTACTTC. It translates to CAISESGQGSEQYF.

DNA of the CDR3: TGCAGTGCTAGAGGACTTCGGGACGAACTCGAGCAGTACTTC. It encodes CSARGLRDELEQYF. The chain uses TRBV20-1 and TRBJ2-7; the D gene could be TRBD1 or TRBD2 (5 bases each). V was cut by 1 base and J by 6 bases, with 16 bases left in between. Germline V lookup: CDR1 DFQATT, CDR2 SNEGSKA (reference sequence). The CDR3 is made up of 14 amino acids.

This clonotype came up once. This chain joins TRBV11-2 and TRBJ2-2; D is undetermined. This CDR3 contains 12 residues. The germline V and J ends were trimmed by 5 bases and 8 bases, with 9 bases remaining between them. The germline V gene has CDR1 SGHAT and CDR2 FQNNGV. CDR3 nucleotide sequence: TGTGCCAGCAGCGCCCCCCCAGGGGAGCTGTTTTTT. This gives the protein CASSAPPGELFF.

Regarding this clonotype: A much larger clone differs from this one at a single base, so this may be a read error. V and J are TRBV5-5 and TRBJ1-1; TRBD1 matches 7 bases. Looked up from germline, CDR1 is SGHKS and CDR2 is YYEKEE (reference sequence). The CDR3 has 14 residues. The CDR3 DNA sequence: TGTGCCAGCAGCTTGGAGGGGGCTGACACTGAAGCTTCCTTT. This codes for CASSLEGADTEASF.

The chain employs TRBV25-1 and TRBJ1-2; D is uncertain. Germline CDR1 MGHDK, CDR2 SYGVNS. This CDR3 is 11 amino acids long. Trimming left V 6 bases short and J 0 bases short, with 2 bases between. The CDR3 DNA sequence: TGTGCCAGCAGCACTAACTATGGCTACACCTTC. Its translation: CASSTNYGYTF.

This clonotype was found many times. The chain couples TRBV27 to TRBJ2-7; the match to TRBD2 covers 11 bases. Germline lookup yields CDR1 MNHEY and CDR2 SMNVEV (reference sequence). V trimming: 2 bases; J trimming: 6 bases; junction bases outside the gene matches: 6. CDR3 size: 15 residues. CDR3 protein: CASSLRPLAGGEQYF. The DNA for the CDR3 is TGTGCCAGCAGTTTAAGGCCGCTAGCGGGAGGCGAGCAGTACTTC.

This chain uses TRBV2 with TRBJ2-7; D is unclear. This CDR3 comprises 12 residues. The germline V gene has CDR1 SNHLY and CDR2 FYNNEI. In DNA form, the CDR3 reads TGTGCTAGACCCTCAAACGGCTGGGAGCAGTACTTC. Amino acids: CARPSNGWEQYF.

The chain is built from TRBV20-1 and TRBJ2-1; D ambiguous. The CDR3 consists of 15 residues. Germline lookup yields CDR1 DFQATT and CDR2 SNEGSKA (reference sequence). V lost 3 bases and J 0 bases, leaving 12 bases between the germline ends. CDR3 region: CSASDNGFSYNEQFF. The CDR3 bases are TGCAGTGCTAGTGATAATGGGTTCTCCTACAATGAGCAGTTCTTC.

The V gene is TRBV20-1, the J gene TRBJ2-5, with D possibly matching TRBD1 (5 bases). The CDR3 is 15 residues long. Trimming removed 0 bases from V and 2 bases from J, with 13 bases in between. The germline CDR1 and CDR2 sequences are DFQATT and SNEGSKA (reference sequence). Written as DNA, the CDR3 is TGCAGTGCTAGAGATGAAGGCAGGGATCAAGAGACCCAGTACTTC. It is translated as CSARDEGRDQETQYF.

This sequence joins TRBV15 and TRBJ1-4; D perhaps matches TRBD1 (5 bases). The CDR3 runs 15 residues. V was trimmed by 3 bases and J by 2 bases, leaving 10 bases between them. Germline values: CDR1 LNHNV, CDR2 YYDKDF (reference sequence). CDR3 loop: CATSSRDWTNEKLFF. The CDR3 DNA reads TGTGCCACCAGCAGCAGGGATTGGACTAATGAAAAACTGTTTTTT. Variable domain in full (rest from reference TRBV15 and TRBJ1-4): DAMVIQNPRYQVTQFGKPVTLSCSQTLNHNVMYWYQQKSSQAPKLLFHYYDKDFNNEADTPDNFQSRRPNTSFCFLDIRSPGLGDTAMYLCATSSRDWTNEKLFFGSGTQLSVL.

The chain joins TRBV7-6 to TRBJ1-1; D is ambiguous. Germline V lookup: CDR1 SGHVS, CDR2 FNYEAQ. The ends were cut back, 8 bases at V and 7 bases at J, with 23 bases in the middle. This CDR3 has 15 amino acids. CDR3 in amino acids: CASGITGELFNEAFF. In DNA, the CDR3 is TGTGCCAGCGGAATCACCGGGGAGCTGTTTAATGAAGCTTTCTTT.